The source of this TCR beta chain is a study of blood T cell repertoires in COVID-19. At the level of the study: Italy, Spain and the United States were the sources of the convalescent and acute COVID-19 samples. Nucleic acid was either cDNA or gDNA, and it came from T cells, B-cell-depleted T cells, or PBMCs.

Germline assignment: CDR1 SGHRS and CDR2 YFSETQ. The length of the CDR3 is 15 residues. V trimming: 4 bases; J trimming: 0 bases; junction bases outside the gene matches: 5. Produced via immunoSEQ multiplex PCR; TCRdb's table is partial and in-frame only. This sample has about half a million clones, with approximately 85% found just once. The sequencing sample was made of peripheral blood. This chain connects TRBV5-1 to TRBJ1-1; 8 bases match TRBD1. The TCR comes from a human donor in a cohort sampled during active COVID-19. CDR3 nucleotides: TGCGCCAGCAGCCCGAGACAGGGGATGAACACTGAAGCTTTCTTT. Encoded protein: CASSPRQGMNTEAFF.